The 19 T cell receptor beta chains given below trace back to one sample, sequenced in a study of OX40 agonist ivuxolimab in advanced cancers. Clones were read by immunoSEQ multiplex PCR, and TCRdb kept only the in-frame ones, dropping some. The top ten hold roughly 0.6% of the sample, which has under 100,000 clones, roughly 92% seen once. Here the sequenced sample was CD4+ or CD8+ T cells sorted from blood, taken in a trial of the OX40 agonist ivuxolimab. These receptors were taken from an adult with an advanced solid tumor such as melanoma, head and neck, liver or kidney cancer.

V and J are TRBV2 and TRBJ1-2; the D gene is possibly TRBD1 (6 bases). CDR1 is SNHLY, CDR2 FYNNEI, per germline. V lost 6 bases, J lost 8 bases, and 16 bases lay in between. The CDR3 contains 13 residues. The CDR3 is CASRIDGGWGYTF. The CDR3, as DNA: TGTGCCAGCAGGATAGATGGGGGCTGGGGCTACACCTTC.

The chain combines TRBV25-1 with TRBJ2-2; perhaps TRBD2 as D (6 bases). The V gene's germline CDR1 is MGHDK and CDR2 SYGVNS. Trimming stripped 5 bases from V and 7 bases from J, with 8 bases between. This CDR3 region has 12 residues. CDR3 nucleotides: TGTGCCAGCAGTCCGGGGGTCGGGGAGCTGTTTTTT. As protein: CASSPGVGELFF.

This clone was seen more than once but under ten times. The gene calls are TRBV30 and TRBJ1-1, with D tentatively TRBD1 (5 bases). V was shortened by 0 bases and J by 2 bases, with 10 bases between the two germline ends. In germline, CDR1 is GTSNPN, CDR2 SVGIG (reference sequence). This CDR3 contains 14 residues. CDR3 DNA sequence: TGTGCCTGGAGTGTAGGGGCCTTTAACACTGAAGCTTTCTTT. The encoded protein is CAWSVGAFNTEAFF.

In nucleotides, the CDR3 is TGCAGCGTCGATCTAGACAGGTTGCCCTTTAGCAATCAGCCCCAGCATTTT. Amino acids: CSVDLDRLPFSNQPQHF. The chain carries TRBV29-1 and TRBJ1-5; D might be TRBD1 (6 bases). Trimming took 6 bases from V and 0 from J, leaving 21 bases between them. The CDR3 covers 17 residues. Germline lookup yields CDR1 SQVTM and CDR2 ANQGSEA. Drawing the rest from reference TRBV29-1 and TRBJ1-5, the complete variable domain is SAVISQKPSRDICQRGTSLTIQCQVDSQVTMMFWYRQQPGQSLTLIATANQGSEATYESGFVIDKFPISRPNLTFSTLTVSNMSPEDSSIYLCSVDLDRLPFSNQPQHFGDGTRLSIL.

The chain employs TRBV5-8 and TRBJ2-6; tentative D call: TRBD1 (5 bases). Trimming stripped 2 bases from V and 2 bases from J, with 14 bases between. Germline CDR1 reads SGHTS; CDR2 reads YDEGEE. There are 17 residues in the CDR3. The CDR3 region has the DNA TGTGCCAGCAGCTTCAGCGTAGGGGCGGCTGGGGCCAACGTCCTGACTTTC. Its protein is CASSFSVGAAGANVLTF.

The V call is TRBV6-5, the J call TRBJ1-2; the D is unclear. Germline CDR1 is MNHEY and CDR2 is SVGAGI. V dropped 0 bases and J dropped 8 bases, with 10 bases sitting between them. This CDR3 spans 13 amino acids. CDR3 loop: CASSYSRRSGYTF. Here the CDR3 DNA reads TGTGCCAGCAGTTACTCACGCAGGAGCGGCTACACCTTC.

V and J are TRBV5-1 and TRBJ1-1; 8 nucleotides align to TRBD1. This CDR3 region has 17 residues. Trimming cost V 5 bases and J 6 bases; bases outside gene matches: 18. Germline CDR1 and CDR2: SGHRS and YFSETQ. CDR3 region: CASRTYPATGGMSEAFF. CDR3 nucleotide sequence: TGCGCCAGCAGAACCTACCCCGCAACAGGGGGTATGTCTGAAGCTTTCTTT.

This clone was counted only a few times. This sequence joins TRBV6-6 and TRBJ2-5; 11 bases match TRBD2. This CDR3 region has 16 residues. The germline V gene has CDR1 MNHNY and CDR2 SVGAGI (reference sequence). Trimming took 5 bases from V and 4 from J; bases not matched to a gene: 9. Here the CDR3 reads CASSPEGLAERETQYF. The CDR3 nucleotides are TGTGCCAGCAGTCCAGAGGGACTAGCGGAAAGAGAGACCCAGTACTTC.

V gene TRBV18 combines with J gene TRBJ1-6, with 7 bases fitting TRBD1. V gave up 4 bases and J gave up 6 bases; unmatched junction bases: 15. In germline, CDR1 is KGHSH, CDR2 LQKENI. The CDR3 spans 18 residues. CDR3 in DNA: TGTGCCAGCTCACGTTCGACAGGGCAGGGACAATCTAATTCACCCCTCCACTTT. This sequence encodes CASSRSTGQGQSNSPLHF.

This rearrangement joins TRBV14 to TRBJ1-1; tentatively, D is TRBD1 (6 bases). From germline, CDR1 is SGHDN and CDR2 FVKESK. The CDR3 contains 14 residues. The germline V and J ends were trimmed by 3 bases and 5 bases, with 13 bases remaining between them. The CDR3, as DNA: TGTGCCAGCAGCCAGGCACAGGGAGGGACTGAAGCTTTCTTT. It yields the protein CASSQAQGGTEAFF.

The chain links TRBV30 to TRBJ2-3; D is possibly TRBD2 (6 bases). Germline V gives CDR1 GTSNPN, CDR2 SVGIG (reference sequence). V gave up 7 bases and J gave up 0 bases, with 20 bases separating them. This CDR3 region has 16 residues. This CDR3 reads CASGQVAVASTDTQYF. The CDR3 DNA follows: TGTGCCTCTGGACAAGTAGCGGTGGCAAGCACAGATACGCAGTATTTT. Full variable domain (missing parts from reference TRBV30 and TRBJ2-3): SQTIHQWPATLVQPVGSPLSLECTVEGTSNPNLYWYRQAAGRGLQLLFYSVGIGQISSEVPQNLSASRPQDRQFILSSKKLLLSDSGFYLCASGQVAVASTDTQYFGPGTRLTVL.

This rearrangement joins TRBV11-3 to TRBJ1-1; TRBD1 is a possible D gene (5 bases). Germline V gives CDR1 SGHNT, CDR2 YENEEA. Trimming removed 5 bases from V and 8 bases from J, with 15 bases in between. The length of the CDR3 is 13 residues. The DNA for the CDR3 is TGTGCCAGCAGCCCCGGGGCTCAGGAAGAAGCTTTCTTT. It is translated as CASSPGAQEEAFF.

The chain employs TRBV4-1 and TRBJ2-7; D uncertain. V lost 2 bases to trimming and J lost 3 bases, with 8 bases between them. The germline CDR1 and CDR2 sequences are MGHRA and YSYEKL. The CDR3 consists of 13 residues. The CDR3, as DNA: TGCGCCAGCAGCCAAAGCCGTTTCTACGAGCAGTACTTC. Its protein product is CASSQSRFYEQYF.

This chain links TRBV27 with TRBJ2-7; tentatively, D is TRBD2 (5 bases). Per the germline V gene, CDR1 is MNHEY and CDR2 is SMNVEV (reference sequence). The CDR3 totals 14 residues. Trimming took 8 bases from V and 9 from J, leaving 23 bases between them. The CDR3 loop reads CASAEIRGALRQYF. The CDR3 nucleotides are TGTGCCAGCGCGGAGATCCGGGGAGCTTTGCGGCAGTACTTC.

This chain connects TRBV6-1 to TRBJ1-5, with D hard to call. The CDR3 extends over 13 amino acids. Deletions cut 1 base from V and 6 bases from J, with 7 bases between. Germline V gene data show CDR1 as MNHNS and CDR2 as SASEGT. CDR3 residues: CASSEGGIQPQHF. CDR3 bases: TGTGCCAGCAGTGAAGGTGGGATTCAGCCCCAGCATTTT.

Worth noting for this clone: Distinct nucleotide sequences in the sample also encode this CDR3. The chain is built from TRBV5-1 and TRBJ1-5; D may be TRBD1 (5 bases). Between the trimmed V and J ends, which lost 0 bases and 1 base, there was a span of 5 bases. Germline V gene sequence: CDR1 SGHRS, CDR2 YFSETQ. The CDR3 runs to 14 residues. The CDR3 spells CASSLGQSNQPQHF. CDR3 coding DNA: TGCGCCAGCAGCTTGGGACAGAGCAATCAGCCCCAGCATTTT.

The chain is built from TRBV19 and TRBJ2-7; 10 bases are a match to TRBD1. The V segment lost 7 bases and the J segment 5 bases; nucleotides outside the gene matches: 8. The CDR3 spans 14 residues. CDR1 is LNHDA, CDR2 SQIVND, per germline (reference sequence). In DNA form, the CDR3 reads TGTGCCAGTAATTCGGACGGGACAGGGGACGAGCAGTACTTC. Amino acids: CASNSDGTGDEQYF. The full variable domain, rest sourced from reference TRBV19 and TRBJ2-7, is DGGITQSPKYLFRKEGQNVTLSCEQNLNHDAMYWYRQDPGQGLRLIYYSQIVNDFQKGDIAEGYSVSREKKESFPLTVTSAQKNPTAFYLCASNSDGTGDEQYFGPGTRLTVT.

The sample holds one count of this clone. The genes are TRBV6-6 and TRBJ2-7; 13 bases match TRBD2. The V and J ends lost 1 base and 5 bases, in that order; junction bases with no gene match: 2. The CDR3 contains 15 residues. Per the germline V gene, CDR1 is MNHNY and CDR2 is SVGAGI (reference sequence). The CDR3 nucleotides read TGTGCCAGCAGTTACTTAGGGACTAGCGGGAACGAGCAGTACTTC. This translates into CASSYLGTSGNEQYF.

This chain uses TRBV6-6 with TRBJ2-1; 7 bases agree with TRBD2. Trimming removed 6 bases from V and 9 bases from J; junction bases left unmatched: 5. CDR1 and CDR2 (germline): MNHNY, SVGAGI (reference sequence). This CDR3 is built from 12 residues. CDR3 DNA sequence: TGTGCCAGCAGGTCCCGGGAGGTTGAGCAGTTCTTC. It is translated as CASRSREVEQFF.